These 19 T cell receptor beta chains originate from one sample sequenced in a study of CD4+ T cells in melanoma. Clones were read by immunoSEQ multiplex PCR, and TCRdb kept only the in-frame ones, dropping some. The table lists over 130,000 clones, approximately 91% of them singletons. These TCRs come from a human donor with melanoma.

V gene TRBV2 combines with J gene TRBJ2-7, with D possibly being TRBD2 (6 bases). V was pared by 3 bases and J by 0 bases, with 9 bases between. CDR3 size: 14 residues. Germline CDR1 reads SNHLY; CDR2 reads FYNNEI. The CDR3 spells CASSDAGGSYEQYF. CDR3 sequence (DNA): TGTGCCAGCAGTGATGCCGGGGGCTCCTACGAGCAGTACTTC.

The chain employs TRBV11-2 and TRBJ1-6, with no clear D. Between the trimmed V and J ends, which lost 2 bases and 4 bases, there was a span of 6 bases. Germline CDR1 SGHAT, CDR2 FQNNGV. CDR3 length: 14 amino acids. The CDR3 bases are TGTGCCAGCAGCTTAAGCGTGTATAATTCACCCCTCCACTTT. Encoded protein: CASSLSVYNSPLHF.

V is TRBV2 and J is TRBJ2-2; 11 bases match TRBD1. The CDR3 is made up of 15 amino acids. Unmatched junction bases numbered 7, after V lost 8 bases and J lost 5 bases. Per the germline V gene, CDR1 is SNHLY and CDR2 is FYNNEI. CDR3 DNA: TGTGCCAGCGGACAGGGGGCCGAGGGGACCGGGGAGCTGTTTTTT. Residues: CASGQGAEGTGELFF.

This chain connects TRBV19 to TRBJ1-6, with D perhaps TRBD1 (6 bases). V was clipped by 6 bases and J by 6 bases, with 21 bases between them. The germline V gene encodes CDR1 LNHDA and CDR2 SQIVND (reference sequence). This CDR3 is built from 17 residues. CDR3 residues: CASRYLGGGKFNSPLHF. CDR3 nucleotides: TGTGCCAGTAGATACCTAGGCGGGGGCAAGTTTAATTCACCCCTCCACTTT.

The table lists this clone with a count of one. V usage is TRBV28 and J usage is TRBJ2-1, with TRBD2 identical over 7 bases. Germline V gene data show CDR1 as MDHEN and CDR2 as SYDVKM. This CDR3 spans 16 amino acids. V shed 6 bases and J 1 base; nucleotides not matched to a gene: 9. DNA for the CDR3: TGTGCCAGCAGACCCCGGGGGGTCCCTTCCTACAATGAGCAGTTCTTC. Residues: CASRPRGVPSYNEQFF.

The rearrangement links TRBV15 to TRBJ1-2, with 8 bases matching TRBD1. The CDR3 consists of 13 residues. After removal of 5 bases from V and 7 bases from J, the junction contained 6 bases not matched to a gene. The germline V gene has CDR1 LNHNV and CDR2 YYDKDF (reference sequence). CDR3 residues: CATSRSGGGGYTF. Written as DNA, the CDR3 is TGTGCCACCAGCCGTTCAGGGGGCGGTGGCTACACCTTC.

The chain is built from TRBV11-2 and TRBJ1-1; the D gene is possibly TRBD1 (5 bases). Trimming shortened V by 5 bases and J by 2 bases, and 15 bases separated the two germline ends. The CDR3 contains 15 residues. Per germline, CDR1 SGHAT and CDR2 FQNNGV. The CDR3 sequence is CASSPPGRGNTEAFF. The CDR3 nucleotides read TGTGCCAGCAGCCCGCCTGGGAGGGGCAACACTGAAGCTTTCTTT. Supplemented by reference TRBV11-2 and TRBJ1-1, the full variable domain reads EAGVAQSPRYKIIEKRQSVAFWCNPISGHATLYWYQQILGQGPKLLIQFQNNGVVDDSQLPKDRFSAERLKGVDSTLKIQPAKLEDSAVYLCASSPPGRGNTEAFFGQGTRLTVV.

This chain uses TRBV13 with TRBJ2-1; 9 nucleotides agree with TRBD1. CDR3 length equals 15 residues. V lost 1 base and J lost 7; bases outside the gene matches: 5. In germline, CDR1 is PRHDT, CDR2 FYEKMQ (reference sequence). The CDR3 loop reads CASSLVQGAGNEQFF. Here the CDR3 DNA reads TGTGCCAGCAGCTTAGTACAGGGGGCAGGGAATGAGCAGTTCTTC.

The chain carries TRBV21-1 and TRBJ2-7; TRBD1 is the table's D call, not checked against the DNA. TRBV21-1 is annotated as a pseudogene. The CDR3 has 12 residues. CDR3 residues: CASHRGRYEQYF. As DNA, the CDR3 is TGTGCCAGCCACAGGGGGCGCTACGAGCAGTACTTC.

This rearrangement joins TRBV11-1 to TRBJ2-3; 7 nucleotides line up with TRBD1. V was clipped by 5 bases and J by 5 bases; unmatched bases: 10. Germline V gene data show CDR1 as SGHAT and CDR2 as FQDESV (reference sequence). The CDR3 contains 15 residues. The CDR3 sequence is CASSMGQRWRDTQYF. Written as DNA, the CDR3 is TGTGCCAGCAGCATGGGACAGAGGTGGAGAGATACGCAGTATTTT. The variable domain in full, with the rest retrieved from reference TRBV11-1 and TRBJ2-3, is EAEVAQSPRYKITEKSQAVAFWCDPISGHATLYWYRQILGQGPELLVQFQDESVVDDSQLPKDRFSAERLKGVDSTLKIQPAELGDSAMYLCASSMGQRWRDTQYFGPGTRLTVL.

The chain couples TRBV4-1 to TRBJ1-2; 8 bases fit TRBD1. Germline assignment: CDR1 MGHRA and CDR2 YSYEKL. Trimming took 4 bases from V and 8 from J; bases not matched to a gene: 12. The CDR3 is 15 amino acids. The CDR3 loop is CASSRLPGQVGGYTF. CDR3 nucleotide sequence: TGCGCCAGCAGCCGCCTACCGGGACAGGTCGGGGGCTACACCTTC.

With respect to this clone: The same CDR3 is also encoded by other DNA sequences in this sample. This chain links TRBV5-1 with TRBJ2-3, with D maybe TRBD1 (6 bases). V gave up 0 bases and J gave up 4 bases, with 6 bases separating them. The CDR3 runs to 13 residues. Germline V CDR1 and CDR2: SGHRS, YFSETQ. The CDR3 DNA reads as TGCGCCAGCAGCTTGGAGGGGGCAGATACGCAGTATTTT. Its translation: CASSLEGADTQYF. Drawing the rest from reference TRBV5-1 and TRBJ2-3, the complete variable domain is KAGVTQTPRYLIKTRGQQVTLSCSPISGHRSVSWYQQTPGQGLQFLFEYFSETQRNKGNFPGRFSGRQFSNSRSEMNVSTLELGDSALYLCASSLEGADTQYFGPGTRLTVL.

V and J are TRBV5-1 and TRBJ2-3; the match to TRBD2 covers 9 bases. Germline V gene sequence: CDR1 SGHRS, CDR2 YFSETQ. This CDR3 has 16 residues. V lost 0 bases, J lost 2 bases, and 4 bases stayed unmatched. As DNA, the CDR3 is TGCGCCAGCAGCTTGGATGCGGGGGGGGTCACAGATACGCAGTATTTT. Translating gives CASSLDAGGVTDTQYF.

Comments on this clone: Other nucleotide sequences from this sample produce the same CDR3. J is TRBJ2-5 and V is TRBV5-1, with 8 bases fitting TRBD1. The CDR3 runs to 14 residues. After removal of 3 bases from V and 1 base from J, the junction contained 2 bases not matched to a gene. Germline CDR1 and CDR2: SGHRS and YFSETQ. The CDR3 sequence is CASSSGQGQETQYF. The DNA for the CDR3 is TGCGCCAGCAGCTCTGGACAGGGCCAAGAGACCCAGTACTTC.

CDR3 sequence reads: CASSYSGTSTDTQYF. CDR3 bases: TGTGCCAGCAGTTACTCGGGCACGTCGACAGATACGCAGTATTTT. The chain combines TRBV6-5 with TRBJ2-3; D unresolved. Trimming left V 0 bases short and J 3 bases short, with 10 bases between. The CDR3 is 15 amino acids. Germline CDR1 MNHEY, CDR2 SVGAGI.

V gene TRBV27 combines with J gene TRBJ1-2, with no clear D. Trimming stripped 6 bases from V and 8 bases from J, with 31 bases between. Germline lookup yields CDR1 MNHEY and CDR2 SMNVEV (reference sequence). The CDR3 runs 18 residues. The CDR3 sequence is CASSPRSVRAHPEEGYTF. The CDR3 DNA sequence: TGTGCCAGCAGCCCCCGATCAGTCCGGGCCCACCCGGAAGAGGGCTACACCTTC.

This chain joins TRBV10-1 and TRBJ1-2, with D hard to call. CDR1 is WNHNN, CDR2 SYGVQD, per germline (reference sequence). The germline V and J ends were trimmed by 1 base and 8 bases, with 14 bases remaining between them. This CDR3 has 14 residues. The chain's CDR3 is CASSEFRNGLGYTF. In DNA form, the CDR3 reads TGCGCCAGCAGTGAGTTCCGGAATGGGCTCGGCTACACCTTC.

This clone was observed once. V is TRBV6-5 and J is TRBJ2-3; 9 bases fit TRBD2. V was pared by 2 bases and J by 2 bases, with 2 bases of the junction left unmatched. The CDR3 sequence is 15 residues long. CDR1 is MNHEY, CDR2 SVGAGI, per germline. The CDR3: CASSYLAGPTDTQYF. The CDR3 nucleotides read TGTGCCAGCAGTTACCTAGCGGGACCCACAGATACGCAGTATTTT.

In this sample, this clone turned up once. V gene TRBV2 combines with J gene TRBJ2-4; 8 bases map to TRBD1. This CDR3 region has 15 residues. Unmatched junction bases numbered 5, after V lost 0 bases and J lost 7 bases. In germline, CDR1 is SNHLY, CDR2 FYNNEI. CDR3 bases: TGTGCCAGCAGTGAAGCATCCCGACAGGGGAACATTCAGTACTTC. It codes for CASSEASRQGNIQYF.